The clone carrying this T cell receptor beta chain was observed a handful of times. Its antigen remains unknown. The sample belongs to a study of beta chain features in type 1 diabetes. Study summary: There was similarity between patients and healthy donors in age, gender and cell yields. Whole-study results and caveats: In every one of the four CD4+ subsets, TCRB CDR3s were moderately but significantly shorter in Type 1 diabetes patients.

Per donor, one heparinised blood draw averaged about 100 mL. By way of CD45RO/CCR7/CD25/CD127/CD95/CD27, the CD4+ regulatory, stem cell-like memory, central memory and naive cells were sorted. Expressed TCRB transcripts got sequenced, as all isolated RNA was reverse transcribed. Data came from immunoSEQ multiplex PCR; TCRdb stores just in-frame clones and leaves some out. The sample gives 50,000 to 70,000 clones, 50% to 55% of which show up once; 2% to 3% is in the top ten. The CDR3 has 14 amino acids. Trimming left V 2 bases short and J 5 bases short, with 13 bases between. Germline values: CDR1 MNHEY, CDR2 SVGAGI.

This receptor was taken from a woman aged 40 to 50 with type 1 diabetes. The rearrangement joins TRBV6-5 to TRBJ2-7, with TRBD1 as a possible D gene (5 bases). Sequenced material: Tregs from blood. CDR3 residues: CASSYGGALDEQYF. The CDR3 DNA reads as TGTGCCAGCAGTTACGGTGGGGCTCTGGACGAGCAGTACTTC.